The present entry profiles one TCR beta chain with its context. What it binds is unknown. Profiled with immunoSEQ multiplex PCR; TCRdb holds only in-frame clones, not every one. This table has under 55,000 clones, approximately 87% appearing once. CDR1 and CDR2 (germline): MGHRA, YSYEKL. This CDR3 comprises 15 residues. Trimming cost V 2 bases and J 5 bases, with 15 bases left between them. The data were obtained in a study of OX40 agonist ivuxolimab in advanced cancers. About the research overall: Administration of intravenous ivuxolimab to patients occurred every 2 weeks at 0.01 to 10 mg/kg.

Points from the study as a whole: Antigen specificity remained undetermined for the expanded peripheral T cells. CD4+ and CD8+ T cells in blood underwent clonal expansion by week 6 at 0.1 to 3.0 mg/kg. CD8+ T cells showed, on average, more clonal expansion than CD4+ cells.

This receptor was identified in an adult with an advanced solid tumor such as melanoma, head and neck, liver or kidney cancer. This chain links TRBV4-1 with TRBJ2-5; no firm D call. Here the sequenced sample was CD4+ or CD8+ T cells sorted from blood, taken in a trial of the OX40 agonist ivuxolimab. CDR3 sequence: CASSQNPDPLETQYF. Here the CDR3 DNA reads TGCGCCAGCAGCCAAAATCCGGACCCCCTGGAGACCCAGTACTTC.